This T cell receptor (beta chain) is from a study of T cells after yellow fever vaccination. A note on this clonotype: Its target is not known.

Study-wide points: Reappearing after the booster were most of the clones from primary vaccination (roughly 96% CD4, roughly 86% CD8). Sorted repertoires could include abundant contaminating clonotypes from bulk cells. Only a minor proportion of clonotypes was detected across both CD4 and CD8 compartments.

UMIs were added to TCR cDNA along with a universal primer site when it was made by 5'RACE template switching. TCRdb called the 5' RACE reads again in MiXCR, with one record for every CDR3 protein. The sample contains some 300,000 distinct CDR3 sequences, about 10% of which appear only once. This CDR3 is built from 14 residues. Looked up from germline, CDR1 is KGHSH and CDR2 is LQKENI. V lost 4 bases, J lost 3 bases, and 10 bases lay in between. The sample consisted of CD4+ T cells sorted from PBMCs, taken 45 days after the yellow fever booster vaccination. This TCR derives from a man between 18 and 35 years old who received the YFV17D yellow fever vaccine. J is TRBJ1-5 and V is TRBV18; weak D call: TRBD1 (5 bases). The DNA for the CDR3 is TGTGCCAGCTCACTCCTGACAGTCAATCAGCCCCAGCATTTT. This gives the protein CASSLLTVNQPQHF.